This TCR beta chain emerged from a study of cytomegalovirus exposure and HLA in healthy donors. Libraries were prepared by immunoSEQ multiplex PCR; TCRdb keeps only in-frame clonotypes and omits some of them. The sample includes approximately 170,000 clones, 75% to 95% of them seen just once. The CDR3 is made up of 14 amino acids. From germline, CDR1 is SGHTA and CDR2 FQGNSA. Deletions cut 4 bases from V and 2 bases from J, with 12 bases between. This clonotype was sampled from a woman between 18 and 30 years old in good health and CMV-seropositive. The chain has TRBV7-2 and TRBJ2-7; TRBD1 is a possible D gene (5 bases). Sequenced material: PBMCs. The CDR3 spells CASSSTVSTYEQYF. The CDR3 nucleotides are TGTGCCAGCAGCTCGACAGTTTCGACCTACGAGCAGTACTTC.